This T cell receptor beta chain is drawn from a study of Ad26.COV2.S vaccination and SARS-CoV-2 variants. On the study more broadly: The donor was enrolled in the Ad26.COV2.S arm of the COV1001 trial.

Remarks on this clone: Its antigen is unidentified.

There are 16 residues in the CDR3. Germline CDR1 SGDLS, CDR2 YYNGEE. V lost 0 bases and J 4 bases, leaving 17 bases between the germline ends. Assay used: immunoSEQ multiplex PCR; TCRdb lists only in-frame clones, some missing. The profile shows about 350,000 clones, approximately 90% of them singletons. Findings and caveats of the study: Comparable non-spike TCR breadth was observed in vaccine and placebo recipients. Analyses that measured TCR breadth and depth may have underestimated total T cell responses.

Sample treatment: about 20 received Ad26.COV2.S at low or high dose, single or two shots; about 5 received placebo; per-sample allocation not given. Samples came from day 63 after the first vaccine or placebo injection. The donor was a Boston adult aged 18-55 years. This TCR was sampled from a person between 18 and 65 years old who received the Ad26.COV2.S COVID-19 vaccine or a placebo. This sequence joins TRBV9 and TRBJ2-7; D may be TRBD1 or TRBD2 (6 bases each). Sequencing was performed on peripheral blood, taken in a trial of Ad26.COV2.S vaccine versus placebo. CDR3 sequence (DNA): TGTGCCAGCAGCGTAGCTACGGTGGAGGGGGAATACGAGCAGTACTTC. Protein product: CASSVATVEGEYEQYF. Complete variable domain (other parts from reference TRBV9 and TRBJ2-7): DSGVTQTPKHLITATGQRVTLRCSPRSGDLSVYWYQQSLDQGLQFLIQYYNGEERAKGNILERFSAQQFPDLHSELNLSSLELGDSALYFCASSVATVEGEYEQYFGPGTRLTVT.